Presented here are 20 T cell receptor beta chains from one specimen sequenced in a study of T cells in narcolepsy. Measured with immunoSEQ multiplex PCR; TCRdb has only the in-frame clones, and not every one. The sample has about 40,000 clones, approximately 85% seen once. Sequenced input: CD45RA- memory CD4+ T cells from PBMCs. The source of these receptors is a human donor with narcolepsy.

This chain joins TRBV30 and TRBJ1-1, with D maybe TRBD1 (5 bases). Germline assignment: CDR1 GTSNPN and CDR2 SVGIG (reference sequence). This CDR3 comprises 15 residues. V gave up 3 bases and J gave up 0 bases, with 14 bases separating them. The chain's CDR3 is CAWRLGRGLNTEAFF. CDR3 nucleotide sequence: TGTGCCTGGAGGCTCGGGAGGGGCTTGAACACTGAAGCTTTCTTT.

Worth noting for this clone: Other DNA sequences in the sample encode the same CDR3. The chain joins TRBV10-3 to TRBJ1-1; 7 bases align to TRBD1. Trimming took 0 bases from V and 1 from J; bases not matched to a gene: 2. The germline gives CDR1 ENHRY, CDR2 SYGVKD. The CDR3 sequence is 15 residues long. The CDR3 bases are TGTGCCATCAGTGAGTCAGGGACAGCGAACACTGAAGCTTTCTTT. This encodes CAISESGTANTEAFF.

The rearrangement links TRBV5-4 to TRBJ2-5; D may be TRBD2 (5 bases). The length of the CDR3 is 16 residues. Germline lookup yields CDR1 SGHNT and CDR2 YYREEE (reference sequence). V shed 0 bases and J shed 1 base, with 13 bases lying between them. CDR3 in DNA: TGTGCCAGCAGCTTGGGGGATACGGGAAGCCAAGAGACCCAGTACTTC. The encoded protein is CASSLGDTGSQETQYF. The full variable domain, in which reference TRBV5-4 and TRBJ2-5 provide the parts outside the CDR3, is ETGVTQSPTHLIKTRGQQVTLRCSSQSGHNTVSWYQQALGQGPQFIFQYYREEENGRGNFPPRFSGLQFPNYSSELNVNALELDDSALYLCASSLGDTGSQETQYFGPGTRLLVL.

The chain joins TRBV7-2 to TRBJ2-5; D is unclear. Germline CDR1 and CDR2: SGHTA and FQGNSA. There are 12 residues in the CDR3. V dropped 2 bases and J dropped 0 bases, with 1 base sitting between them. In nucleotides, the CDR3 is TGTGCCAGCAGCTTATACCAAGAGACCCAGTACTTC. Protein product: CASSLYQETQYF.

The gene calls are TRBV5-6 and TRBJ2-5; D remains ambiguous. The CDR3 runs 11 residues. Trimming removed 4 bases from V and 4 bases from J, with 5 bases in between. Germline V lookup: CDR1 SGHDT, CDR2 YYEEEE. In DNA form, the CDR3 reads TGTGCCAGCAGCGGAACAGAGACCCAGTACTTC. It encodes CASSGTETQYF.

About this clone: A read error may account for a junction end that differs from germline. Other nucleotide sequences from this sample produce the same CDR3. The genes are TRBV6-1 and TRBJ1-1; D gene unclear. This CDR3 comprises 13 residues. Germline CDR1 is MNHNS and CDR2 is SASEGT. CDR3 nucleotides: TGTGCTAGCAGTGCATTCAAGAACACTGAAGCTTTCTTT. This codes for CASSAFKNTEAFF.

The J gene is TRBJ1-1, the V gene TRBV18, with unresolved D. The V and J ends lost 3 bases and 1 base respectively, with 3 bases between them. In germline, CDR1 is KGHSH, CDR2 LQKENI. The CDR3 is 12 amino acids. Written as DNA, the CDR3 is TGTGCCAGCTCACCTAGGAACACTGAAGCTTTCTTT. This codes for CASSPRNTEAFF.

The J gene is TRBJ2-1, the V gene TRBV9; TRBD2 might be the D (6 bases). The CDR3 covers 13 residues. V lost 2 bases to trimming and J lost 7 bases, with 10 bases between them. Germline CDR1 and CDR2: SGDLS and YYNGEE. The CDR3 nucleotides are TGTGCCAGCAGCGTGGAGGGACTGAATGAGCAGTTCTTC. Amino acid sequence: CASSVEGLNEQFF.

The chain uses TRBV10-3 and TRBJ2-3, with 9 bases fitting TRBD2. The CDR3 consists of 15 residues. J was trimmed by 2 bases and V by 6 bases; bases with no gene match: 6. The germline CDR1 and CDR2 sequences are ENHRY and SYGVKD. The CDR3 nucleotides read TGTGCCATCAGCCAGACTAGCGGAAACACAGATACGCAGTATTTT. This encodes CAISQTSGNTDTQYF.

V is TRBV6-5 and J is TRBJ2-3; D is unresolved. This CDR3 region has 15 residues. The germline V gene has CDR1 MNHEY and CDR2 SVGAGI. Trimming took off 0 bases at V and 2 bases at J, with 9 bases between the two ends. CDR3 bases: TGTGCCAGCAGTTACTCACCGCCGCACACAGATACGCAGTATTTT. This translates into CASSYSPPHTDTQYF.

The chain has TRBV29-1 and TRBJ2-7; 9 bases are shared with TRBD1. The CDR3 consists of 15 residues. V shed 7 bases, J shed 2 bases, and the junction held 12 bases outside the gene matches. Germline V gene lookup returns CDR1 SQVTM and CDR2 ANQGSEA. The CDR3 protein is CSAGTPGQGTYEQYF. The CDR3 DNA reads TGCAGCGCTGGAACCCCGGGACAGGGTACCTACGAGCAGTACTTC.

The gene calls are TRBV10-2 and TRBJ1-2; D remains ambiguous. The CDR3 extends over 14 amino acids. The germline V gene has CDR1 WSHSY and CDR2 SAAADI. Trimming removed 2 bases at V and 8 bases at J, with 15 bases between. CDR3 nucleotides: TGCGCCAGCAGTGAGACGGCGGTCCGGGGAGGCTACACCTTC. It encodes CASSETAVRGGYTF.

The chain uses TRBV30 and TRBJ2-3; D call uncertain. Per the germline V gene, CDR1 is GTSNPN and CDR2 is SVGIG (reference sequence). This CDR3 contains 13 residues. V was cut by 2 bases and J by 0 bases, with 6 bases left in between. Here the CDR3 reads CAWSHGSTDTQYF. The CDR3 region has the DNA TGTGCCTGGAGTCATGGGAGCACAGATACGCAGTATTTT.

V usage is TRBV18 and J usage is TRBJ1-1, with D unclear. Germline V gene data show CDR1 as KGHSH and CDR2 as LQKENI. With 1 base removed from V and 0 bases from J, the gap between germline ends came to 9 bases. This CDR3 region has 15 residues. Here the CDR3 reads CASSPQGSMNTEAFF. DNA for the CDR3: TGTGCCAGCTCACCACAAGGGAGCATGAACACTGAAGCTTTCTTT.

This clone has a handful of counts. CDR3 protein: CASSLDGGGGTDTQYF. The CDR3 DNA reads as TGTGCCAGCAGCTTAGACGGGGGAGGGGGCACAGATACGCAGTATTTT. The chain combines TRBV7-2 with TRBJ2-3; 7 positions agree with TRBD2. Trimming at V came to 1 base and at J to 1 base, leaving 5 bases not matched to a gene. Germline assignment: CDR1 SGHTA and CDR2 FQGNSA. CDR3 size: 16 residues.

Here the CDR3 reads CASRIREGAETQYF. CDR3 DNA: TGTGCCAGTAGGATACGGGAAGGAGCAGAGACCCAGTACTTC. The V call is TRBV19, the J call TRBJ2-5, with D possibly matching TRBD2 (5 bases). Per the germline V gene, CDR1 is LNHDA and CDR2 is SQIVND (reference sequence). The CDR3 totals 14 residues. Trimming cost V 6 bases and J 4 bases, with 15 bases left between them.

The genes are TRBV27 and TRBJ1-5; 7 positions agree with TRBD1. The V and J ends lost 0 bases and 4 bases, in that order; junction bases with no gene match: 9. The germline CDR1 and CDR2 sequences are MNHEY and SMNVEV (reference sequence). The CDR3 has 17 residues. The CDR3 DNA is TGTGCCAGCAGTTTATCACTACAGGGGTTCGGAAATCAGCCCCAGCATTTT. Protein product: CASSLSLQGFGNQPQHF.

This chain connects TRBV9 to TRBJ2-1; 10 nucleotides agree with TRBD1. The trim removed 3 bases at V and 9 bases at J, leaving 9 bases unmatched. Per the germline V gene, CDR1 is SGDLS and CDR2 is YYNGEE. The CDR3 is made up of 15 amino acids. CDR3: CASSGGGQGRLEQFF. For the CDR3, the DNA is TGTGCCAGCAGCGGCGGGGGACAGGGGAGACTTGAGCAGTTCTTC.

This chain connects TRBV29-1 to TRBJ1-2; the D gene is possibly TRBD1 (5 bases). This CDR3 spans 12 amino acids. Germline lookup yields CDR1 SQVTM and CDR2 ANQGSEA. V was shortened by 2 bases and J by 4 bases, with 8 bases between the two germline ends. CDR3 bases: TGCAGCGTTGAACAGGGATCCTATGGCTACACCTTC. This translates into CSVEQGSYGYTF.

In DNA, the CDR3 is TGTGCCAGCAGCTTAATTCCTGGCGGTGAAGCTTTCTTT. Translated, it gives CASSLIPGGEAFF. The V call is TRBV9, the J call TRBJ1-1; D is unresolved. Germline assignment: CDR1 SGDLS and CDR2 YYNGEE. The CDR3 is made up of 13 amino acids. V dropped 4 bases and J dropped 7 bases, with 14 bases sitting between them.